This TCR beta chain was documented in a study of T-cell memory formation after mild COVID-19. Turning to the study itself: Clusters were largely donor specific. Findings and caveats of the study: Clones contracting day 15 to 85 were balanced CD4/CD8; later expanders leaned CD4+. Pre-infection memory held some responding clones, suggesting pre-existing cross-reactive T cells responded.

There are 17 residues in the CDR3. Germline CDR1 is SGHVS and CDR2 is FQNEAQ. V lost 4 bases and J 0 bases, leaving 16 bases between the germline ends. This clonotype appeared a few times. What it binds is not known. The TCR alpha and TCR beta cDNA libraries, bearing sample barcodes and UMIs, were generated by 5'RACE using constant-segment primers. Via MiXCR, TCRdb re-called the 5' RACE reads, giving one row per CDR3 protein. The table lists a few hundred thousand distinct CDR3 sequences, roughly 23% of them singletons, with roughly an eighth in the top ten. Sequencing was performed on PBMCs or a T cell subset sorted from them (not recorded which). The genes are TRBV7-8 and TRBJ2-1; D might be TRBD1 or TRBD2, each matching 5 bases. This sequence was found in an adult woman who had mild COVID-19 (a few samples of this study predate the infection). Cell type and time point are not known. The CDR3 spells CASSSAPGRSSYNEQFF. As DNA, the CDR3 is TGTGCCAGCAGCTCGGCTCCGGGGCGAAGCTCCTACAATGAGCAGTTCTTC.